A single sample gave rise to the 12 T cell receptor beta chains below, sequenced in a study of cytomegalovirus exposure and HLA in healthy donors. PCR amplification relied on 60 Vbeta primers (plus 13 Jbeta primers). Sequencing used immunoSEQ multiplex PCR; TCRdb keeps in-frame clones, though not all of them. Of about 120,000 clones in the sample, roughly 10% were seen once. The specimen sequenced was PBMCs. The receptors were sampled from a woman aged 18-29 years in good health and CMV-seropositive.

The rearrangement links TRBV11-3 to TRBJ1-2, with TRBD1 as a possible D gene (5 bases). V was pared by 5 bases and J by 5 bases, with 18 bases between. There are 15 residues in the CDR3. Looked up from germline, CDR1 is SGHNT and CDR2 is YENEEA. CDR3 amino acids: CASSDPLPGGYGYTF. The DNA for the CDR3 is TGTGCCAGCAGCGATCCTCTGCCCGGGGGGTATGGCTACACCTTC.

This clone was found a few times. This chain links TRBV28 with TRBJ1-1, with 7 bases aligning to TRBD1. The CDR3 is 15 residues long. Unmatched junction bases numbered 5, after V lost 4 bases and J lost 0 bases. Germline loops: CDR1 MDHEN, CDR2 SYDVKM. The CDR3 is CASSSPGGLNTEAFF. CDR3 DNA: TGTGCCAGCAGTTCTCCAGGGGGTCTGAACACTGAAGCTTTCTTT.

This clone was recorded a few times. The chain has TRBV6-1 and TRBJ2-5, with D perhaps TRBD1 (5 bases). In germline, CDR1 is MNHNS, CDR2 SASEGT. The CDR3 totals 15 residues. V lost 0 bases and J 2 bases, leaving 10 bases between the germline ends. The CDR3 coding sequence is TGTGCCAGCAGTGAAGCGCAAGGGGCGCAAGAGACCCAGTACTTC. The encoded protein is CASSEAQGAQETQYF.

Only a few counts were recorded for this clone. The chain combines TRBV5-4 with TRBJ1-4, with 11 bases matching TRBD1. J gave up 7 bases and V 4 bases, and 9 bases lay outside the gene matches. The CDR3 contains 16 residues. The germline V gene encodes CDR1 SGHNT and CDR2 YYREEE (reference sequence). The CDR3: CASSQEAGTGGEKLFF. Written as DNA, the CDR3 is TGTGCCAGCAGCCAAGAAGCCGGGACAGGGGGTGAAAAACTGTTTTTT.

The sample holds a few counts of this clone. DNA for the CDR3: TGTGCCAGCAGAGCTAGTACAGGTCGCACTGAAGCTTTCTTT. Protein: CASRASTGRTEAFF. The V and J genes are TRBV6-5 and TRBJ1-1; a possible D gene is TRBD1 (5 bases). The germline CDR1 and CDR2 sequences are MNHEY and SVGAGI. CDR3 size: 14 residues. V dropped 6 bases and J dropped 4 bases, with 15 bases sitting between them.

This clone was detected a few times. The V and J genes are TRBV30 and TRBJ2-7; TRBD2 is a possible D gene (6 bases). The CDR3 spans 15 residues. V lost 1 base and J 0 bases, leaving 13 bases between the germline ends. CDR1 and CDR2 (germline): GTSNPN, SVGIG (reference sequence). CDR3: CAWSGGDVSSYEQYF. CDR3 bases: TGTGCCTGGAGTGGGGGGGATGTTAGCTCCTACGAGCAGTACTTC. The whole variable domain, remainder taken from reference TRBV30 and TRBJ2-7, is SQTIHQWPATLVQPVGSPLSLECTVEGTSNPNLYWYRQAAGRGLQLLFYSVGIGQISSEVPQNLSASRPQDRQFILSSKKLLLSDSGFYLCAWSGGDVSSYEQYFGPGTRLTVT.

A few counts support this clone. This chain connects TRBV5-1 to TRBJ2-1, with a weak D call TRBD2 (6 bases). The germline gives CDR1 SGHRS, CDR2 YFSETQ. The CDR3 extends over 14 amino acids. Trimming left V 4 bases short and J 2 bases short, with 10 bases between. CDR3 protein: CASSLSGPYNEQFF. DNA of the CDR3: TGCGCCAGCAGCCTCAGCGGGCCCTACAATGAGCAGTTCTTC.

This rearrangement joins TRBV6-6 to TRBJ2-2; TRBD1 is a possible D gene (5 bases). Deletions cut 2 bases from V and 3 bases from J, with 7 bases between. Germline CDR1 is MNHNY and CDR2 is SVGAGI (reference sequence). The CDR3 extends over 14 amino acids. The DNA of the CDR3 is TGTGCCAGCAGTTACATCAGGGACACCGGGGAGCTGTTTTTT. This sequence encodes CASSYIRDTGELFF.

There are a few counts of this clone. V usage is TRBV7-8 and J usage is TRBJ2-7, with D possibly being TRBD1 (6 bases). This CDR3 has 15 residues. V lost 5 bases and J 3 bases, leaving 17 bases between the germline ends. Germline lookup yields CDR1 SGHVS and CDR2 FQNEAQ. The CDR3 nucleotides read TGTGCCAGCAGCCCTATCCAAGGACAGAGCTACGAGCAGTACTTC. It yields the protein CASSPIQGQSYEQYF.

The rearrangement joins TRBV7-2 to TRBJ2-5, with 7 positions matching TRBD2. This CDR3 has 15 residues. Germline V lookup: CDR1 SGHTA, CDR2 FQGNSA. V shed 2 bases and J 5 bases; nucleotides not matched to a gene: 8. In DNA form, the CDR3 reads TGTGCCAGCAGCTTACGCTCGCGGGAGAGGGAGACCCAGTACTTC. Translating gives CASSLRSRERETQYF.

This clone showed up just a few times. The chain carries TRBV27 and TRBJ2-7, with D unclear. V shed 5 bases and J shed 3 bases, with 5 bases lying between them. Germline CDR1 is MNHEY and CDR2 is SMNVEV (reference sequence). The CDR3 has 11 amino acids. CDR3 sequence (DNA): TGTGCCAGCAGTGCCGGCTACGAGCAGTACTTC. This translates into CASSAGYEQYF.

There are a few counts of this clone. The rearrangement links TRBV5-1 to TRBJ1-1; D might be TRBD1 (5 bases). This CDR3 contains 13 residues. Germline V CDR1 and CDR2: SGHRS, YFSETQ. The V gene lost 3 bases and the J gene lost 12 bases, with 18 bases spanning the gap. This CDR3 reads CASSSGETQRTFF. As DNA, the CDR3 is TGCGCCAGCAGCTCGGGGGAAACCCAACGGACTTTCTTT. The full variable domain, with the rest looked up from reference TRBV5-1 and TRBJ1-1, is KAGVTQTPRYLIKTRGQQVTLSCSPISGHRSVSWYQQTPGQGLQFLFEYFSETQRNKGNFPGRFSGRQFSNSRSEMNVSTLELGDSALYLCASSSGETQRTFFGQGTRLTVV.